This T cell receptor (beta chain) was found in a study of blood T cell repertoires in COVID-19. Across the study: Samples of COVID-19 (acute and convalescent) were obtained from the United States, Italy and Spain. PBMCs, B-cell-depleted T cells, or T cells were the source of the cDNA or gDNA that made up the material.

In the study's own analysis: Reference gene primer amplification gave estimated nucleated cell counts. TCRdb's copy holds only in-frame clones and misses some; the assay was immunoSEQ multiplex PCR. The D gene and trimming were derived from the DNA, and the V and J assignments and clone size from that table. Found here are about 180,000 clones, less than 85% of them singletons; the top ten hold under 8.5%. The germline CDR1 and CDR2 sequences are ENHRY and SYGVKD. Trimming stripped 4 bases from V and 1 base from J, with 8 bases between. CDR3 length equals 13 residues. The sequence derives from a human donor in a cohort sampled during active COVID-19. V and J are TRBV10-3 and TRBJ2-7; D remains ambiguous. Sequencing was carried out using peripheral blood. CDR3 DNA sequence: TGTGCCATCAGTGGAGGCCAATCCTACGAGCAGTACTTC. Translated: CAISGGQSYEQYF.